Presented here are 18 T cell receptor beta chains from one specimen sequenced in a study of blood T cell repertoires in COVID-19. The repertoire was sequenced with immunoSEQ multiplex PCR; TCRdb's copy has only in-frame clones and lacks some. The data show 150,000 to 200,000 clones, with around 83% seen just once and 7% held by the top ten. Sample: peripheral blood. The origin of the receptors is a woman of 80 years or more in a cohort sampled during active or convalescent COVID-19.

The rearrangement uses TRBV24-1 and TRBJ2-7; D not certain. Germline CDR1 and CDR2: KGHDR and SFDVKD. V was shortened by 2 bases and J by 0 bases, with 13 bases between the two germline ends. The CDR3 sequence is 16 residues long. The chain's CDR3 is CATSDSTRQASYEQYV. The CDR3 nucleotides are TGTGCCACCAGTGATTCAACCCGGCAGGCCTCCTACGAGCAGTACGTC.

This clone was seen only once. V usage is TRBV29-1 and J usage is TRBJ2-5, with D possibly matching TRBD2 (6 bases). Trimming stripped 4 bases from V and 1 base from J, with 13 bases between. The CDR3 is 14 amino acids. Germline lookup yields CDR1 SQVTM and CDR2 ANQGSEA. The CDR3 DNA reads TGCAGCGTTGCGGGAGAAGCGGCCCAAGAGACCCAGTACTTC. Translating it yields CSVAGEAAQETQYF.

V and J are TRBV20-1 and TRBJ1-1; D is uncertain. There are 14 residues in the CDR3. Deletions cut 3 bases from V and 0 bases from J, with 11 bases between. CDR1 is DFQATT and CDR2 is SNEGSKA in the germline V gene (reference sequence). CDR3: CSASGQRLNTEAFF. DNA for the CDR3: TGCAGTGCTAGTGGGCAGCGATTGAACACTGAAGCTTTCTTT.

CDR3 loop: CASSQALRNEKLFF. The CDR3 nucleotides read TGTGCCAGCAGCCAAGCCCTCAGGAATGAAAAACTGTTTTTT. V is TRBV3-1 (or the pseudogene TRBV3-2) and J is TRBJ1-4; no clear D. The CDR3 covers 14 residues. From germline, CDR1 is LGHDT and CDR2 YNNKEL (reference sequence). Trimming stripped 1 base from V and 5 bases from J, with 8 bases between.

Only one count was recorded for this clone. The rearrangement uses TRBV5-8 and TRBJ2-2; D is unclear. The V gene's germline CDR1 is SGHTS and CDR2 YDEGEE. This CDR3 is built from 17 residues. Between the trimmed V and J ends, which lost 0 bases and 1 base, there was a span of 13 bases. The CDR3 loop reads CASSLAVAGLNTGELFF. The CDR3 DNA reads as TGTGCCAGCAGCTTGGCCGTCGCAGGCCTGAACACCGGGGAGCTGTTTTTT.

The V gene is TRBV11-2, the J gene TRBJ1-4; D may be TRBD1 (5 bases). Germline CDR1 reads SGHAT; CDR2 reads FQNNGV. V shed 0 bases and J shed 2 bases, with 10 bases lying between them. This CDR3 has 16 amino acids. CDR3 sequence: CASSLDPGLTNEKLFF. Written as DNA, the CDR3 is TGTGCCAGCAGCTTAGATCCGGGACTTACTAATGAAAAACTGTTTTTT.

CDR3 residues: CASRTRGESAEAFF. CDR3 bases: TGTGCCAGCAGGACCCGGGGGGAGAGTGCTGAAGCTTTCTTT. V is TRBV7-2 and J is TRBJ1-1; perhaps TRBD1 as D (5 bases). Per the germline V gene, CDR1 is SGHTA and CDR2 is FQGNSA. V was trimmed by 6 bases and J by 6 bases, leaving 17 bases between them. The CDR3 is 14 amino acids.

The chain has TRBV14 and TRBJ1-6, with TRBD1 as a possible D gene (6 bases). V was trimmed by 4 bases and J by 9 bases, leaving 16 bases between them. The germline V gene has CDR1 SGHDN and CDR2 FVKESK. CDR3 length equals 15 residues. The CDR3 spells CASSPQGRGSSPLHF. CDR3 DNA sequence: TGTGCCAGCAGCCCACAGGGAAGAGGAAGTTCACCCCTCCACTTT. Complete variable domain (other parts from reference TRBV14 and TRBJ1-6): EAGVTQFPSHSVIEKGQTVTLRCDPISGHDNLYWYRRVMGKEIKFLLHFVKESKQDESGMPNNRFLAERTGGTYSTLKVQPAELEDSGVYFCASSPQGRGSSPLHFGNGTRLTVT.

This sequence joins TRBV3-1 (or the pseudogene TRBV3-2) and TRBJ2-1, with 8 nucleotides matching TRBD2. The V and J ends lost 1 base and 9 bases, in that order; junction bases with no gene match: 8. There are 15 residues in the CDR3. The germline gives CDR1 LGHDT, CDR2 YNNKEL (reference sequence). The CDR3 nucleotides are TGTGCCAGCAGCCAAGCCCGATACACTAGCGGTGAGCAGTTCTTC. Translating it yields CASSQARYTSGEQFF.

The gene calls are TRBV5-8 and TRBJ2-5, with D possibly matching TRBD1 (6 bases). The V end lost 4 bases, the J end lost 5 bases, and 21 bases lay between the germline ends. The CDR3 runs to 16 residues. Germline V gives CDR1 SGHTS, CDR2 YDEGEE. CDR3 DNA: TGTGCCAGCAGCAACCACAGGGATGGGGCCAGGGAGACCCAGTACTTC. Translated, it gives CASSNHRDGARETQYF.

The chain uses TRBV27 and TRBJ1-4, with D perhaps TRBD1 (5 bases). With 4 bases removed from V and 5 bases from J, the gap between germline ends came to 8 bases. The CDR3 covers 13 residues. In germline, CDR1 is MNHEY, CDR2 SMNVEV (reference sequence). CDR3 sequence (DNA): TGTGCCAGCAGTTACAGGCGGAATGAAAAACTGTTTTTT. Translating gives CASSYRRNEKLFF.

The CDR3 coding sequence is TGTGCCAGCACCACAGGGGGTCAGCCCCAGCATTTT. This gives the protein CASTTGGQPQHF. V usage is TRBV28 and J usage is TRBJ1-5; 8 bases fit TRBD1. Germline V gene lookup returns CDR1 MDHEN and CDR2 SYDVKM. This CDR3 spans 12 amino acids. Trimming cost V 7 bases and J 6 bases; bases outside gene matches: 2. The variable domain in full, completed from reference TRBV28 and TRBJ1-5, reads DVKVTQSSRYLVKRTGEKVFLECVQDMDHENMFWYRQDPGLGLRLIYFSYDVKMKEKGDIPEGYSVSREKKERFSLILESASTNQTSMYLCASTTGGQPQHFGDGTRLSIL.

This chain uses TRBV10-3 with TRBJ2-3, with TRBD2 matching 13 bases. Germline CDR1 is ENHRY and CDR2 is SYGVKD. With V trimmed by 6 bases and J by 3 bases, 6 bases remained unmatched. CDR3 length: 16 residues. Here the CDR3 DNA reads TGTGCCATCAGCGGGACTAGCGGGGACCCTACAGATACGCAGTATTTT. Its protein is CAISGTSGDPTDTQYF.

The chain carries TRBV10-3 and TRBJ1-2; D not resolved. The length of the CDR3 is 14 residues. Germline V gene lookup returns CDR1 ENHRY and CDR2 SYGVKD. The V and J ends lost 3 bases and 4 bases respectively, with 12 bases between them. In DNA form, the CDR3 reads TGTGCCATCAGTGACGGCAGGACTAGCTATGGCTACACCTTC. It translates to CAISDGRTSYGYTF.

In this sample, this clone turned up a few times. This sequence joins TRBV18 and TRBJ1-5; no firm D call. Germline-derived CDR1 and CDR2 are KGHSH and LQKENI. The CDR3 length is 13 residues. V lost 1 base and J lost 5, with 6 bases in between. The CDR3 nucleotides read TGTGCCAGCTCACCACAACAAGATCAGCCCCAGCATTTT. Amino acids: CASSPQQDQPQHF.

V is TRBV4-2 and J is TRBJ1-4; the match to TRBD1 covers 10 bases. This CDR3 contains 13 residues. The V gene's germline CDR1 is LGHNA and CDR2 YNFKEQ. The V segment lost 6 bases and the J segment 8 bases; nucleotides outside the gene matches: 3. The CDR3 spells CASRGQGKEKLFF. The DNA for the CDR3 is TGTGCCAGCAGGGGACAGGGGAAAGAAAAACTGTTTTTT.

This sequence joins TRBV20-1 and TRBJ2-1; 8 bases are shared with TRBD2. Germline V gives CDR1 DFQATT, CDR2 SNEGSKA (reference sequence). Trimming at V came to 7 bases and at J to 9 bases, leaving 5 bases not matched to a gene. The CDR3 has 11 amino acids. As DNA, the CDR3 is TGCAGTGTGGCTAGCGGGTTTGAGCAGTTCTTC. Its translation is CSVASGFEQFF.

J is TRBJ1-5 and V is TRBV20-1; D perhaps matches TRBD1 (5 bases). The CDR3 loop spans 14 amino acids. From germline, CDR1 is DFQATT and CDR2 SNEGSKA (reference sequence). Trimming removed 3 bases at V and 1 base at J, with 10 bases between. CDR3 sequence (DNA): TGCAGTGCTAGTCCAGGGATAAGCAATCAGCCCCAGCATTTT. It is translated as CSASPGISNQPQHF.